This TCR beta chain was retrieved from a study of shared clonotypes between healthy human individuals. Across the study: Researchers assigned three CD4 naive, three CD4 memory, two CD8 naive and one CD8 memory plate to each donor.

Points from the study as a whole: Blood alone was sampled, and tissue repertoires likely differ. Depth of sequencing was expected to influence donor clonotype sharing.

The authors distributed each subset's genomic DNA evenly over several immunoSEQ plates. Clones were read by immunoSEQ multiplex PCR, and TCRdb kept only the in-frame ones, dropping some. The table lists around 200,000 clones, 90% to 95% of them singletons. Regarding this clone: No antigen is known for it.

The CDR3 consists of 16 residues. The germline V gene encodes CDR1 MNHNY and CDR2 SVGAGI (reference sequence). V shed 5 bases, J shed 0 bases, and the junction held 8 bases outside the gene matches. Sequenced material: naive CD4+ T cells sorted from blood. The subset here: CD45RA+ positively selected. This TCR derives from a woman under 40 in good health. The chain is built from TRBV6-6 and TRBJ2-3; 7 nucleotides line up with TRBD1. CDR3 coding DNA: TGTGCCAGCAGTCGACAGGGAAGTCCTAGCACAGATACGCAGTATTTT. This translates into CASSRQGSPSTDTQYF.